The subject of this entry is one T cell receptor (beta chain). Antigen: not known. The source of the sample is a study of shared clonotypes between healthy human individuals. Study observations and caveats: Unshared clonotypes carried lower generation probabilities than those common to all four donors.

TCRdb keeps only in-frame clones here, not all; method: immunoSEQ multiplex PCR. The sample carries some 2.4 million clones, 93% recorded once. All donors qualified as healthy HIV-negative adults and had experienced no recent acute infections or vaccinations. Everyone who donated was a Caucasian adult who lived in Nashville, Tennessee. The sequencing sample was made of naive CD4+ T cells from PBMCs. Regarding subset: CD45RA+ positively selected. The source of this sequence is a young man in good health. Some clones in this sample may be carry-over from other donors' samples.

The CDR3 DNA follows: TGTGCCAGCAGCTTTGGGACAGAGCCGAACACTGAAGCTTTCTTT. It is translated as CASSFGTEPNTEAFF. The rearrangement uses TRBV5-4 and TRBJ1-1; TRBD1 matches at 7 bases. The ends lost 2 bases at V and 1 base at J; junction bases unmatched: 5. The V gene's germline CDR1 is SGHNT and CDR2 YYREEE (reference sequence). This CDR3 is built from 15 residues. The variable domain in full, with the rest retrieved from reference TRBV5-4 and TRBJ1-1, is ETGVTQSPTHLIKTRGQQVTLRCSSQSGHNTVSWYQQALGQGPQFIFQYYREEENGRGNFPPRFSGLQFPNYSSELNVNALELDDSALYLCASSFGTEPNTEAFFGQGTRLTVV.